Sequencing of this TCR beta chain was carried out in a study of cytomegalovirus exposure and HLA in healthy donors. Primers included in the PCR were 60 Vbeta and 13 Jbeta primers. This table comes from immunoSEQ multiplex PCR, and its TCRdb copy is limited to in-frame clones, with some not included. The repertoire has around 74,000 clones, around three quarters of them found once; the top ten carry approximately 3.7%. Findings and limits, study-wide: There was a cluster of highly shared sequence variants that was likely a sequencing artifact. Some TCR beta chains (around 180 of them) were listed as cytomegalovirus-associated.

Concerning this clone: Its specificity is not known.

Germline V gene data show CDR1 as SGDLS and CDR2 as YYNGEE. V lost 1 base, J lost 3 bases, and 9 bases lay in between. The CDR3 totals 14 residues. Although they were nominally healthy when sampled, donors likely had unrecorded immune exposures. This chain uses TRBV9 with TRBJ2-3; D gene ambiguous. The sequencing input was PBMCs. The sequence derives from a man between 35 and 55 years old in good health and CMV-seronegative. CDR3 bases: TGTGCCAGCAGCGTACGGTCCTTTACAGATACGCAGTATTTT. It codes for CASSVRSFTDTQYF.